These 9 T cell receptor beta chains came from one sample sequenced in a study of STAT5B mutations in CD4+ large granular lymphocyte leukemia. Clones were read by immunoSEQ multiplex PCR, and TCRdb kept only the in-frame ones, dropping some. The sample carries just under 20,000 clones, about four fifths recorded once. The specimen was CD4+ T cells from blood buffy coats. These receptors were taken from a human donor in good health.

This chain connects TRBV5-6 to TRBJ1-1, with D perhaps TRBD1 (5 bases). V lost 2 bases and J 3 bases, leaving 11 bases between the germline ends. Per germline, CDR1 SGHDT and CDR2 YYEEEE. The CDR3 has 14 residues. CDR3 DNA: TGTGCCAGCAGCTTAGGGGAGGCCCACACTGAAGCTTTCTTT. Residues: CASSLGEAHTEAFF.

The chain carries TRBV4-1 and TRBJ1-1; TRBD1 is a possible D gene (6 bases). The germline V and J ends were trimmed by 2 bases and 1 base, with 11 bases remaining between them. The germline V gene encodes CDR1 MGHRA and CDR2 YSYEKL. This CDR3 has 15 amino acids. CDR3 in DNA: TGCGCCAGCAGCCAATCACAGGGAGGGAACACTGAAGCTTTCTTT. As protein: CASSQSQGGNTEAFF.

This chain uses TRBV10-3 with TRBJ2-2; D gene unclear. The V gene's germline CDR1 is ENHRY and CDR2 SYGVKD. CDR3 size: 15 residues. The ends were cut back, 6 bases at V and 6 bases at J, with 17 bases in the middle. CDR3 residues: CAISPPGLNAGELFF. DNA for the CDR3: TGTGCCATCAGCCCTCCAGGTCTTAATGCCGGGGAGCTGTTTTTT.

The V call is TRBV6-1, the J call TRBJ1-5; D is unresolved. This CDR3 region has 13 residues. Looked up from germline, CDR1 is MNHNS and CDR2 is SASEGT. V shed 5 bases and J shed 6 bases, with 11 bases lying between them. CDR3: CASSWGQGQPQHF. The CDR3 nucleotides are TGTGCCAGCAGTTGGGGTCAAGGTCAGCCCCAGCATTTT.

This chain uses TRBV6-5 with TRBJ1-3; TRBD1 aligns across 8 bases. Per the germline V gene, CDR1 is MNHEY and CDR2 is SVGAGI. CDR3 length: 14 amino acids. The V and J ends lost 6 bases and 7 bases, in that order; junction bases with no gene match: 8. DNA of the CDR3: TGTGCCAGCAGCGGACAGGGAATAACCAACACCATATATTTT. This codes for CASSGQGITNTIYF.

The chain combines TRBV9 with TRBJ1-3; D is unresolved. Germline CDR1 SGDLS, CDR2 YYNGEE. CDR3 length: 14 residues. The V gene lost 3 bases and the J gene lost 3 bases, with 10 bases spanning the gap. In DNA form, the CDR3 reads TGTGCCAGCAGCGGGGATGCCCTTGGAAACACCATATATTTT. Translation gives CASSGDALGNTIYF. The full variable domain, its missing parts supplied by reference TRBV9 and TRBJ1-3, is DSGVTQTPKHLITATGQRVTLRCSPRSGDLSVYWYQQSLDQGLQFLIQYYNGEERAKGNILERFSAQQFPDLHSELNLSSLELGDSALYFCASSGDALGNTIYFGEGSWLTVV.

This chain joins TRBV6-6 and TRBJ2-3, with D unresolved. Trimming took off 2 bases at V and 2 bases at J, with 5 bases between the two ends. The germline CDR1 and CDR2 sequences are MNHNY and SVGAGI (reference sequence). The CDR3 extends over 13 amino acids. DNA for the CDR3: TGTGCCAGCAGTTACCCTCTCACAGATACGCAGTATTTT. Amino acid sequence: CASSYPLTDTQYF.

The V call is TRBV5-6, the J call TRBJ1-2, with D maybe TRBD1 (5 bases). V was clipped by 2 bases and J by 4 bases, with 12 bases between them. The CDR3 runs 14 residues. The germline gives CDR1 SGHDT, CDR2 YYEEEE. This chain's CDR3 is CASSFEYRTYGYTF. CDR3 coding DNA: TGTGCCAGCAGCTTTGAGTACAGGACCTATGGCTACACCTTC.

This rearrangement joins TRBV19 to TRBJ1-5; D may be TRBD1 (5 bases). The CDR3 extends over 15 amino acids. Per germline, CDR1 LNHDA and CDR2 SQIVND (reference sequence). V dropped 4 bases and J dropped 6 bases, with 16 bases sitting between them. The CDR3 bases are TGTGCCAGTAGTAGGACATCCGGGACGGGTCAGCCCCAGCATTTT. Its translation: CASSRTSGTGQPQHF. The complete variable domain, with remaining parts taken from reference TRBV19 and TRBJ1-5, reads DGGITQSPKYLFRKEGQNVTLSCEQNLNHDAMYWYRQDPGQGLRLIYYSQIVNDFQKGDIAEGYSVSREKKESFPLTVTSAQKNPTAFYLCASSRTSGTGQPQHFGDGTRLSIL.